This T cell receptor (beta chain) was identified during a study of T cell responses to AZD1222 COVID-19 vaccine. Study at large: The analysis combined second doses at about 4 or about 12 weeks.

Clones were read by immunoSEQ multiplex PCR, and TCRdb kept only the in-frame ones, dropping some. The data show around 100,000 clones, 91% seen once. Comments on this clone: Its antigen is unidentified.

Whole-study results and caveats: Nearly half of spike-specific TCRs reportedly go after variant regions that carry no mutations. Donors in the cohort were predominantly white British and more often female, and clonal diversity was possibly underestimated.

The CDR3 consists of 15 residues. V is TRBV12-1 and J is TRBJ1-3. TRBV12-1 is listed as a pseudogene. This TCR came from an adult in good health. The sequenced sample was peripheral blood, obtained on day 0 of AZD1222 vaccination. In DNA form, the CDR3 reads TGTGCCAGCAGCTTTGGGGGGTCGGGTGGAAACACCATATATTTT. Translated, it gives CASSFGGSGGNTIYF.